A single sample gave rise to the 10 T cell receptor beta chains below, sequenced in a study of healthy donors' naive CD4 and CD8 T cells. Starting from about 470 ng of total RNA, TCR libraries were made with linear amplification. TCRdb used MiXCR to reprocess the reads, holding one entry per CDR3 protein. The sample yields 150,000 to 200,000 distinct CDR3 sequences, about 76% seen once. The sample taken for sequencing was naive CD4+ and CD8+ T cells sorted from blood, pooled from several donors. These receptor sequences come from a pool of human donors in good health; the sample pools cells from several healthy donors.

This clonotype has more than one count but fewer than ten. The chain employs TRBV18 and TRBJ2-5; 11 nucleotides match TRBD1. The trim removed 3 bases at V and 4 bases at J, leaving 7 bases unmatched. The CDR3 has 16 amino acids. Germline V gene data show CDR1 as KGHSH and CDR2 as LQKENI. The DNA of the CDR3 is TGTGCCAGCTCACCTTACACCGGGACAGGGGGAGAGACCCAGTACTTC. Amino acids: CASSPYTGTGGETQYF.

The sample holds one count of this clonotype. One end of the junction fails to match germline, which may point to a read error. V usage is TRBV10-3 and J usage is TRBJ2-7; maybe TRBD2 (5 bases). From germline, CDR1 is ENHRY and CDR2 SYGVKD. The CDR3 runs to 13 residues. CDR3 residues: CASSYGLPSEQYF. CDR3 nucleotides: TGTGCCAGCAGTTACGGACTTCCTTCCGAGCAGTACTTT.

CDR3 loop: CASRPSGWNNEQFF. Here the CDR3 DNA reads TGTGCCAGCAGGCCTAGCGGGTGGAACAATGAGCAGTTCTTC. This chain joins TRBV12-3 or TRBV12-4 and TRBJ2-1; TRBD2 aligns across 8 bases. V dropped 6 bases and J dropped 5; count of bases not matched to a gene: 6. This CDR3 is built from 14 residues.

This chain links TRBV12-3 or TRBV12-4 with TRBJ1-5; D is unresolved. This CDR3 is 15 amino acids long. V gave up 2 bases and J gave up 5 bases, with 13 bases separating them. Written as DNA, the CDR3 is TGTGCCAGCAGTTTAAGGCCGGGCAGCGATCAGCCCCAGCATTTT. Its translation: CASSLRPGSDQPQHF.

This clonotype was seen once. The DNA for the CDR3 is TGTGCCAGCAGCTTATTGGGGGCGCGAGAAGAGACCCAGTACTTC. It specifies CASSLLGAREETQYF. The V and J genes are TRBV11-2 and TRBJ2-5; a possible D gene is TRBD1 (6 bases). Deletions cut 2 bases from V and 3 bases from J, with 13 bases between. The CDR3 contains 15 residues. Germline-derived CDR1 and CDR2 are SGHAT and FQNNGV.

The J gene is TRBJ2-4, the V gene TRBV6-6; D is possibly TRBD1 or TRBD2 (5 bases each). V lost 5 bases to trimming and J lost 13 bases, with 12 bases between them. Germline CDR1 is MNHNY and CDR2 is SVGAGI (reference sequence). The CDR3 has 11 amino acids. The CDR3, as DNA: TGTGCCAGCAGTCCCTCCGGGACGCAGTACTTC. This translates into CASSPSGTQYF.

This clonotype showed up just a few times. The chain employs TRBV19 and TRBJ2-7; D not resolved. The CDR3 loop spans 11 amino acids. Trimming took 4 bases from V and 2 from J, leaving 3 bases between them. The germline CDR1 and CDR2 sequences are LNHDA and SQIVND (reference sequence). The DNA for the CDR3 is TGTGCCAGTAGTACTGCCTACGAGCAGTACTTC. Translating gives CASSTAYEQYF.

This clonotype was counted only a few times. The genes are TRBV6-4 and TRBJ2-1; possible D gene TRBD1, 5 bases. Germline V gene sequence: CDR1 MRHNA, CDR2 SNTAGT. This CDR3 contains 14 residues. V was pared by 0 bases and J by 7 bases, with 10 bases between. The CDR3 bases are TGTGCCAGCAGTGACTCGGTGGCAGGGAATGAGCAGTTCTTC. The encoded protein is CASSDSVAGNEQFF.

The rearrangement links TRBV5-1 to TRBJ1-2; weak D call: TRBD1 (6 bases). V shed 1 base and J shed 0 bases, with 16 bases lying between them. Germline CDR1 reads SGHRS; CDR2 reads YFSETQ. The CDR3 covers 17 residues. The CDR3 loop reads CASSLKLTGSTNYGYTF. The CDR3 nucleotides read TGCGCCAGCAGCTTGAAACTCACAGGGTCGACTAACTATGGCTACACCTTC.

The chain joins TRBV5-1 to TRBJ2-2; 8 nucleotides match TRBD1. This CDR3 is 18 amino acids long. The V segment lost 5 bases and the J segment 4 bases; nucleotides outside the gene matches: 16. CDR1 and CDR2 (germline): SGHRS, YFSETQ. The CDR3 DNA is TGCGCCAGCAGTCACTTTACAGGGGGAGTAAGAGTCACCGGGGAGCTGTTTTTT. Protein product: CASSHFTGGVRVTGELFF. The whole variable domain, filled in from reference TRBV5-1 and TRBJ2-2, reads KAGVTQTPRYLIKTRGQQVTLSCSPISGHRSVSWYQQTPGQGLQFLFEYFSETQRNKGNFPGRFSGRQFSNSRSEMNVSTLELGDSALYLCASSHFTGGVRVTGELFFGEGSRLTVL.